There are a few counts of the clone carrying this T cell receptor beta chain. Its antigen remains unknown. The data are from a study of beta chain features in type 1 diabetes. Study at large: The examined sorted cells totaled about 110 million across samples.

Expressed TCRB transcripts were sequenced, since all the RNA that had been isolated was reverse transcribed. Only in-frame clones appear in the TCRdb table, and some are missing; sequencing was by immunoSEQ multiplex PCR. The table shows roughly 370,000 clones, with around 14% occurring only once. Points from the study as a whole: There was no resolution here of whether HLA type influences TCRB rearrangement.

V gave up 7 bases and J gave up 2 bases; unmatched junction bases: 4. CDR1 and CDR2 from the germline V gene are SEHNR and FQNEAQ (reference sequence). The CDR3 extends over 14 amino acids. Populations isolated by sorting all had purity greater than 95%. Material: naive CD4+ T cells from blood. J is TRBJ2-3 and V is TRBV7-9; TRBD1 matches at 9 bases. This receptor was identified in a man aged 25 to 45 in good health. CDR3: CASTGQGYTDTQYF. The CDR3 nucleotides read TGTGCCAGCACTGGACAGGGGTACACAGATACGCAGTATTTT.